This TCR beta chain was identified in a study of cytomegalovirus exposure and HLA in healthy donors. About this clone: What it binds is unknown.

Notes on the study in general: Roughly uniform sequencing depth across donors was assumed, possibly incorrectly.

This CDR3 contains 15 residues. Germline CDR1 reads SGHVS; CDR2 reads FQNEAQ. The V end was cut by 4 bases, the J end by 2 bases, with 9 bases between. Primers included in the PCR were 60 Vbeta and 13 Jbeta primers. Method: immunoSEQ multiplex PCR; TCRdb's copy keeps in-frame clones and lacks some. The sample has tens of thousands of clones; 65% to 70% are singletons. All the people who gave samples were healthy bone marrow donors. The chain is built from TRBV7-8 and TRBJ2-6; D perhaps matches TRBD1 (6 bases). This TCR was sampled from a woman aged 30 to 39 in good health and CMV-seronegative. Sequencing used PBMCs. This CDR3 is CASSSRDTGANVLTF. In nucleotides, the CDR3 is TGTGCCAGCAGCTCCCGGGACACTGGGGCCAACGTCCTGACTTTC.